This is a list of T cell receptor beta chains from one sample in a study of T cell responses to AZD1222 COVID-19 vaccine. Produced via immunoSEQ multiplex PCR; TCRdb's table is partial and in-frame only. The sample holds about 120,000 clones, about 90% seen once. This material consisted of peripheral blood, taken on day 0 of AZD1222 vaccination. The source of these receptors is an adult in good health. Both conserved end residues are part of each CDR3. Each record gives: clone size, V gene, J gene, CDR3 length, D gene, CDR3 DNA, CDR3 protein. The D gene is left open where the match is weak. Only part of the rows carry a size: once, few, many, or a class if the clone is expanded.

once	TRBV4-3	TRBJ2-3	16	TRBD1	TGCGCCAGCAGCCAGTTAGGGACAGGGGGCACAGATACGCAGTATTTT	CASSQLGTGGTDTQYF
.	TRBV27	TRBJ2-3	17	.	TGTGCCAGCAGTTCTTGGGCAGGGGGGAGCGAAGCAGATACGCAGTATTTT	CASSSWAGGSEADTQYF
.	TRBV4-1	TRBJ2-5	16	.	TGCGCCAGCAGCCAAGAAGGGGACCGTTACTGGGAGACCCAGTACTTC	CASSQEGDRYWETQYF
.	TRBV18	TRBJ2-3	14	.	TGTGCCAGCTCACCGGGACACAGCACAGATACGCAGTATTTT	CASSPGHSTDTQYF
.	TRBV12-5	TRBJ2-1	15	TRBD1	TGTGCTAGTGGTTCCGGACAGGGTACCTACAATGAGCAGTTCTTC	CASGSGQGTYNEQFF
.	TRBV29-1	TRBJ1-2	12	TRBD1	TGCAGCGTTGGACAGGGGGCTGATGGCTACACCTTC	CSVGQGADGYTF
.	TRBV5-4	TRBJ1-1	14	.	TGTGCCAGCAGCTTGGCGGGGGGATGGACTGAAGCTTTCTTT	CASSLAGGWTEAFF
.	TRBV4-1	TRBJ1-1	17	TRBD1	TGCGCCAGCAGCCAAGGGGCGGGACAGGGGGGAAACACTGAAGCTTTCTTT	CASSQGAGQGGNTEAFF
once	TRBV12-3/TRBV12-4	TRBJ1-1	13	.	TGTGCCAGCAGTTTGCGAGTTTACACTGAAGCTTTCTTT	CASSLRVYTEAFF
.	TRBV18	TRBJ2-7	13	.	TGTGCCAGCTCACCAGGCGGTATGTACGAGCAGTACTTC	CASSPGGMYEQYF
.	TRBV4-2	TRBJ2-1	18	TRBD2	TGTGCCAGCAGCCAAGATTGGTGGCGGGAGCCATCCTACAATGAGCAGTTCTTC	CASSQDWWREPSYNEQFF
.	TRBV29-1	TRBJ2-6	18	.	TGCAGCGTTGAAGACCCCAAGGACAAAGCAGCTGGGGCCAACGTCCTGACTTTC	CSVEDPKDKAAGANVLTF
.	TRBV19	TRBJ1-1	14	.	TGTGCCAGTAGTTGGTACAGGGAGAACACTGAAGCTTTCTTT	CASSWYRENTEAFF
.	TRBV6-2/TRBV6-3	TRBJ2-7	14	.	TGTGCCAGCAGTTACTCGAGAGGCTCCTACGAGCAGTACTTC	CASSYSRGSYEQYF
.	TRBV9	TRBJ1-2	14	.	TGTGCCAGCAGCGGGCAGCCGTCCGGCTATGGCTACACCTTC	CASSGQPSGYGYTF
.	TRBV4-3	TRBJ2-1	17	TRBD2	TGCGCCAGCAGCCAAGATGAGGCGGGAGGATACTACAATGAGCAGTTCTTC	CASSQDEAGGYYNEQFF
.	TRBV18	TRBJ2-2	13	.	TGTGCCAGCTCACCCTCGGGAACCGGGGAGCTGTTTTTT	CASSPSGTGELFF
.	TRBV4-2	TRBJ2-3	17	.	TGTGCCAGCAGCCAAGATGTGTGGGACGCTAGCACAGATACGCAGTATTTT	CASSQDVWDASTDTQYF
.	TRBV7-2	TRBJ2-7	16	TRBD2	TGTGCCAGCAGCTTCTTAGCGGGGGAAAGCTCCTACGAGCAGTACTTC	CASSFLAGESSYEQYF
.	TRBV4-3	TRBJ2-3	15	.	TGCGCCAGCAGCCAAGAAAGGGGCTTATTGGTTGCGCAGTATTTT	CASSQERGLLVAQYF
.	TRBV10-2	TRBJ1-5	13	.	TGCGCCAGCAGCCAGGGTTACAATCAGCCCCAGCATTTT	CASSQGYNQPQHF
.	TRBV27	TRBJ1-4	14	.	TGTGCCAGCAGCCCCCTAGGGGACCATCAGGAGGTGTTTTTT	CASSPLGDHQEVFF
few	TRBV7-2	TRBJ1-6	14	.	TGTGCCAGCAGTCAGGTTCGGCTGAATTCACCCCTCCACTTT	CASSQVRLNSPLHF
.	TRBV6-2/TRBV6-3	TRBJ1-1	15	.	TGTGCCAGCAGTTACCGTGGGGGCGCGAACACTGAAGCTTTCTTT	CASSYRGGANTEAFF
.	TRBV6-1	TRBJ1-2	14	.	TGTGCCAGCAGTGAGGGGGATCATTTTCGGGGCTACACCTTC	CASSEGDHFRGYTF
.	TRBV4-1	TRBJ1-2	16	TRBD1	TGCGCCAGCAGCCGACAAGCGACAGGGCAAAACTATGGCTACACCTTC	CASSRQATGQNYGYTF
.	TRBV6-5	TRBJ1-6	12	.	TGTGCCAGCAGTTTACAAGGGGGGCCCCTCCACTTT	CASSLQGGPLHF
.	TRBV4-2	TRBJ1-2	18	.	TGTGCCAGCAGCCACGGCGGCAGAAGGAGAATCGCTAACTATGGCTACACCTTC	CASSHGGRRRIANYGYTF
.	TRBV9	TRBJ1-6	17	TRBD1	TGTGCCAGCAGCGGGGGACAGGGGACGATCTATAATTCACCCCTCCACTTT	CASSGGQGTIYNSPLHF
once	TRBV5-1	TRBJ2-2	14	TRBD2	TGCGCCAGCAATTTGGCGGGGGGATCCGGGGAGCTGTTTTTT	CASNLAGGSGELFF
.	TRBV6-2/TRBV6-3	TRBJ1-2	15	.	TGTGCCAGCAGTACACCTTCGTATTCGGGCGATGGCTACACCTTC	CASSTPSYSGDGYTF
.	TRBV6-6	TRBJ2-7	12	.	TGTGCCAGCAGTTCTAGGCCCTACGAGCAGTACTTC	CASSSRPYEQYF
.	TRBV30	TRBJ1-3	12	.	TGTGCCTGGATGGCCTCTGGAAACACCATATATTTT	CAWMASGNTIYF
.	TRBV3-1/TRBV3-2	TRBJ2-1	16	TRBD2	TGTGCCAGCAGCCAAGGGGCTAGCGGGAGTGCAGGTGAGCAGTTCTTC	CASSQGASGSAGEQFF
once	TRBV7-2	TRBJ2-7	14	TRBD2	TGTGCCAGCAGCCCACCCGGGACTAAGCGCGAGCAGTACTTC	CASSPPGTKREQYF
.	TRBV19	TRBJ1-5	14	TRBD1	TGTGCCAGTAGTAGCGGGACAGGCAGCCAGCCCCAGCATTTT	CASSSGTGSQPQHF
.	TRBV5-1	TRBJ1-2	15	.	TGCGCCAGCAGCTTGGACTACCGGAAATCCTATGGCTACACCTTC	CASSLDYRKSYGYTF
.	TRBV6-1	TRBJ2-1	14	.	TGTGCCAGCAGTACTAGCAGTGGCAACAATGAGCAGTTCTTC	CASSTSSGNNEQFF
.	TRBV5-1	TRBJ2-1	14	.	TGCGCCAGCTGCCCGGGCCTTCTAGGCGATGAGCAGTTCTTC	CASCPGLLGDEQFF
.	TRBV27	TRBJ1-4	15	.	TGTGCCAGCAGTTTACTGGGGGCAAGTAATGAAAAACTGTTTTTT	CASSLLGASNEKLFF
few	TRBV29-1	TRBJ1-1	11	TRBD1	TGCAGCGTCGCGGACAGGTCGCAAGCTTTCTTT	CSVADRSQAFF
.	TRBV23-1	TRBJ2-7	16	.	TGCGCCAGCAGTATAGTCAGGAGTGGGACCTCCTACGAGCAGTACTTC	CASSIVRSGTSYEQYF
.	TRBV14	TRBJ2-7	11	.	TGTGCCAGCAGCCAAGGGGGGGAGCAGTACTTC	CASSQGGEQYF
.	TRBV7-2	TRBJ1-1	12	TRBD1	TGTGCCAGCAGCTTGGACAGGGGAGAAGCTTTCTTT	CASSLDRGEAFF
.	TRBV19	TRBJ1-2	14	TRBD1	TGTGCCAGTAGTATAGCGCAGGGGGTCGATGGCTACACCTTC	CASSIAQGVDGYTF
.	TRBV28	TRBJ1-2	13	.	TGTGCCAGCAGGGCAGGGACAAATGCAGGCTACACCTTC	CASRAGTNAGYTF
.	TRBV6-5	TRBJ2-7	11	.	TGTGCCTCTAGGATCCGCTACGAGCAGTACTTC	CASRIRYEQYF
.	TRBV6-5	TRBJ1-4	15	TRBD1	TGTGCCAGCAGTCCCAGGGGGCAGGCTAATGAAAAACTGTTTTTT	CASSPRGQANEKLFF
once	TRBV18	TRBJ2-3	14	.	TGTGCCAGCTCACCGATCCGATCTCAAGATACGCAGTATTTT	CASSPIRSQDTQYF
.	TRBV30	TRBJ2-3	13	TRBD1	TGTGCCTGGAGTGTAGGGACAGGAGATACGCAGTATTTT	CAWSVGTGDTQYF
.	TRBV7-2	TRBJ2-1	15	.	TGTGCCAGCAGCTTAGAACGTAGCTCCTACAATGAGCAGTTCTTC	CASSLERSSYNEQFF
.	TRBV14	TRBJ2-1	13	TRBD1	TGTGCCAGCAGCCGAAAATGGGACAGTACGCAGTTCTTC	CASSRKWDSTQFF
.	TRBV4-1	TRBJ2-5	15	.	TGCGCCAGCAGCCAAGATCAACAGTACCAAGAGACCCAGTACTTC	CASSQDQQYQETQYF
.	TRBV3-1/TRBV3-2	TRBJ1-3	15	.	TGTGCCAGCAGCCAAGGGAGGGGGGCTGGAAACACCATATATTTT	CASSQGRGAGNTIYF
.	TRBV18	TRBJ1-5	16	.	TGTGCCAGCTCACCACCTCCGACAGGAGACAATCAGCCCCAGCATTTT	CASSPPPTGDNQPQHF
.	TRBV18	TRBJ1-1	13	.	TGTGCCAGCTTAACGACAGAGAACACTGAAGCTTTCTTT	CASLTTENTEAFF
once	TRBV7-2	TRBJ1-3	15	TRBD1	TGTGCCAGCAGCGCCCAGGGGGGGTCTGGAAACACCATATATTTT	CASSAQGGSGNTIYF